These 5 T cell receptor beta chains share one sample of origin, sequenced in a study of blood T cell repertoires in COVID-19 (dated by TCRdb to 2019 to 2021). The library came from the immunoSEQ multiplex PCR assay. TCRdb stores this immuneACCESS table with in-frame sequences only. Part of the clones is absent; in the studies checked, under half of the shortfall reflects unresolved V genes, and no reason is known for the rest. The sample profile shows over 100,000 clones; 70% to 80% of them were found once. 3.5% to 4.5% of the sample lies in the top ten. The sequenced sample was peripheral blood. The receptors were sampled from a woman of 80 years or more with acute or convalescent COVID-19.

The V gene is TRBV29-1, the J gene TRBJ1-1, with a weak D call TRBD1 (6 bases). The CDR3 covers 14 residues. Germline V gene data show CDR1 as SQVTM and CDR2 as ANQGSEA. V was trimmed by 5 bases and J by 1 base, leaving 14 bases between them. The CDR3 DNA sequence: TGCAGCGTTAGGGACACCGGAAAGAACACTGAAGCTTTCTTT. It translates to CSVRDTGKNTEAFF.

J is TRBJ2-5 and V is TRBV7-9, with a tentative D call TRBD1 (5 bases). This CDR3 is built from 14 residues. Germline lookup yields CDR1 SEHNR and CDR2 FQNEAQ (reference sequence). Trimming took 5 bases from V and 2 from J, leaving 12 bases between them. CDR3 nucleotides: TGTGCCAGCAGCGGAGAAGCAGGGCAAGAGACCCAGTACTTC. It is translated as CASSGEAGQETQYF.

V gene TRBV7-2 combines with J gene TRBJ2-2; 8 bases are a match to TRBD2. There are 14 residues in the CDR3. Trimming removed 1 base from V and 10 bases from J; junction bases left unmatched: 5. Germline V gives CDR1 SGHTA, CDR2 FQGNSA. CDR3 sequence reads: CASSLVGRAAELFF. In nucleotides, the CDR3 is TGTGCCAGCAGCTTAGTCGGGAGGGCCGCGGAGCTGTTTTTT.

The table lists this clone with a count of one. The V call is TRBV6-6, the J call TRBJ2-7, with 12 bases that match TRBD2. This CDR3 is built from 15 residues. V shed 6 bases, J shed 2 bases, and the junction held 5 bases outside the gene matches. Looked up from germline, CDR1 is MNHNY and CDR2 is SVGAGI (reference sequence). In nucleotides, the CDR3 is TGTGCCAGCAGCCCGACTAGCGGGAGACCCTACGAGCAGTACTTC. It yields the protein CASSPTSGRPYEQYF.

V gene TRBV5-1 combines with J gene TRBJ2-5; 9 bases map to TRBD2. With V trimmed by 4 bases and J by 1 base, 5 bases remained unmatched. Germline assignment: CDR1 SGHRS and CDR2 YFSETQ. This CDR3 is 15 amino acids long. CDR3 bases: TGCGCCAGCAGCACCCTAGCGGGGATCCAAGAGACCCAGTACTTC. Residues: CASSTLAGIQETQYF.